This T cell receptor (beta chain) was sequenced during a study of blood T cell repertoires in COVID-19. Study details: PBMCs, B-cell-depleted T cells, or T cells were the source of the cDNA or gDNA that made up the material.

Original handling: Using reference gene primer amplification, nucleated cell counts were estimated. The data were produced by immunoSEQ multiplex PCR, yet TCRdb's version contains in-frame clones alone and is incomplete. The V and J calls and the clone size are those of that table, but D and trimming were determined from the DNA. The table records 110,000 to 150,000 clones, around 80% of them present only once. Trimming took 2 bases from V and 5 from J; bases not matched to a gene: 6. CDR3 length: 15 residues. CDR1 and CDR2 (germline): SGHKS, YYEKEE (reference sequence). Input material: peripheral blood. The V call is TRBV5-5, the J call TRBJ1-5; TRBD1 matches at 8 bases. The receptor comes from a man between 60 and 75 years old with active or convalescent COVID-19. CDR3 region: CASSLGQGGDQPQHF. DNA of the CDR3: TGTGCCAGCAGCTTAGGACAGGGTGGCGATCAGCCCCAGCATTTT.